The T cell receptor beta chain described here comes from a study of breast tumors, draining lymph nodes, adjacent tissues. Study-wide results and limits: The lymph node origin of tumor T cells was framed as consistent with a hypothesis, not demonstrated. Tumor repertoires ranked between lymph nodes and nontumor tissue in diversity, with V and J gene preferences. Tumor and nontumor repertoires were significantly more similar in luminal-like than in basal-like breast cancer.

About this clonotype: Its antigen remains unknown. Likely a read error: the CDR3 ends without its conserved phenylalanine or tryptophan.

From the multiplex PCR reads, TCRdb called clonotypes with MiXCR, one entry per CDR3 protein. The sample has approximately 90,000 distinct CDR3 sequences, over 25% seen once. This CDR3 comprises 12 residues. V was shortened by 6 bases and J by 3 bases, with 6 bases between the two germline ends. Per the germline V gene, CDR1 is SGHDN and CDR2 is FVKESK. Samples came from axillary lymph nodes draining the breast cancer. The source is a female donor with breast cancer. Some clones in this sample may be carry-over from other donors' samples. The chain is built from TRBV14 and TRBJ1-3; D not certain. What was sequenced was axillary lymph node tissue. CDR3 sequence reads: CASRGLGNTIYP. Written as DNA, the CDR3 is TGTGCCAGCAGGGGTCTTGGAAACACCATATATCCT.